Below are 4 T cell receptor beta chains sequenced from a single sample in a study of CD8+CD57+ T cells in acquired aplastic anemia (dated by TCRdb to 2016 to 2019). The patients picked for sequencing were ones in whom flow cytometry had shown an expansion of CD8+CD57+ cells. The run used an Illumina HiSeq 2000. Profiling of TCR beta VDJ combinations and CDR3 sequences used genomic DNA as the template. TCRdb passed the public sequencing reads through fastp at Q25 and MiXCR, retaining productive beta sequences. Every CDR3 protein is listed once, alongside the most common genes and DNA of its rows. The sample table holds hundreds of thousands of distinct CDR3 sequences, of which roughly 34% were seen once. The top ten clones comprise 0.82% of the sample. The sequencing input was sorted CD4+, CD8+, or CD8+CD57+ T cells (not recorded which) from PBMCs. The receptors derive from a human donor with aplastic anemia.

The chain carries TRBV4-1 and TRBJ1-5, with D possibly being TRBD1 (6 bases). V lost 1 base to trimming and J lost 3 bases, with 16 bases between them. The CDR3 length is 17 residues. CDR1 is MGHRA and CDR2 is YSYEKL in the germline V gene. In DNA form, the CDR3 reads TGCGCCAGCAGCCAAGCCTCAGGGGTGGGCACCAATCAGCCCCAGCATTTT. Translation: CASSQASGVGTNQPQHF.

CDR3 nucleotide sequence: TGCAGTGCCATTAACGCAAGACTAGCGGGAGCACTAGATACGCAGTATTTT. This codes for CSAINARLAGALDTQYF. This sequence joins TRBV20-1 and TRBJ2-3; 12 nucleotides match TRBD2. V lost 6 bases, J lost 5 bases, and 15 bases stayed unmatched. The CDR3 runs to 17 residues. Looked up from germline, CDR1 is DFQATT and CDR2 is SNEGSKA (reference sequence).

This chain uses TRBV3-1 with TRBJ1-2; D gene ambiguous. V dropped 0 bases and J dropped 4 bases, with 12 bases sitting between them. CDR1 and CDR2 (germline): LGHDT, YNNKEL (reference sequence). This CDR3 contains 15 residues. CDR3 coding DNA: TGTGCCAGCAGCCAAGATGTCGCGGAAGCCTATGGCTACACCTTC. As protein: CASSQDVAEAYGYTF.

V and J are TRBV28 and TRBJ1-2, with D possibly TRBD1 on 5 matching bases. The V end lost 5 bases, the J end lost 6 bases, and 13 bases lay between the germline ends. The CDR3 contains 13 residues. Germline V CDR1 and CDR2: MDHEN, SYDVKM. The CDR3 sequence: CASSPDGTHGYTF. CDR3 DNA sequence: TGTGCCAGCAGTCCCGACGGGACCCATGGCTACACCTTC.